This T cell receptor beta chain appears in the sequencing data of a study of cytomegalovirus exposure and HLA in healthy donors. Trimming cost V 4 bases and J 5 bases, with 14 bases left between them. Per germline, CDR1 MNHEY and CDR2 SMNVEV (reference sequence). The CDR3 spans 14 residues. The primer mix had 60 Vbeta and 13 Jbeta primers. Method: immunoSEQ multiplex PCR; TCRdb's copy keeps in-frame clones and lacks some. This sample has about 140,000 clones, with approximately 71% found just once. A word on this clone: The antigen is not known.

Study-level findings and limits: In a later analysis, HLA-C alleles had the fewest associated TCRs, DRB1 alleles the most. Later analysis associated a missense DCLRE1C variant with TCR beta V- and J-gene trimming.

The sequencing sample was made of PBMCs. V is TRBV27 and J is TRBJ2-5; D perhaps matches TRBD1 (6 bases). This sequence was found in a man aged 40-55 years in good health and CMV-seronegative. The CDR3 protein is CASSSAGESETQYF. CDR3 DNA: TGTGCCAGCAGTTCCGCAGGGGAGTCGGAGACCCAGTACTTC.